This T cell receptor (beta chain) was found in a study of identical twins. Looked up from germline, CDR1 is SGHAT and CDR2 is FQNNGV. With V trimmed by 5 bases and J by 5 bases, 13 bases remained unmatched. The CDR3 runs 16 residues. The sample holds one count of this clonotype. TCRdb reprocessed the 5' RACE reads with MiXCR, giving one entry per CDR3 protein. Of some 690,000 distinct CDR3 sequences in the sample, roughly 20% were seen once. This same sample was also part of a study on T cells expressing NK-cell markers.

The J gene is TRBJ2-7, the V gene TRBV11-2, with 9 bases matching TRBD2. The sequenced material came from PBMCs. The TCR comes from a young woman in good health. Here the CDR3 DNA reads TGTGCCAGCAGCCGGGGGGGGCTAGCGGGGAATCACGAGCAGTACTTC. Amino acids: CASSRGGLAGNHEQYF. Together with reference TRBV11-2 and TRBJ2-7, the CDR3 gives the full variable domain: EAGVAQSPRYKIIEKRQSVAFWCNPISGHATLYWYQQILGQGPKLLIQFQNNGVVDDSQLPKDRFSAERLKGVDSTLKIQPAKLEDSAVYLCASSRGGLAGNHEQYFGPGTRLTVT.